Below, 32 T cell receptor beta chains from the same sample are listed, as sequenced in a study of blood T cells in healthy people across ages. Sample-barcoded 5' priming and a J-beta primer mix drove a second PCR of roughly 7 to 11 cycles. TCRdb analysed the 5' RACE reads with MiXCR anew, one entry per CDR3 protein. The sample includes roughly 680,000 distinct CDR3 sequences, over 40% of them seen just once. The sample consisted of blood. The receptors originated from a woman of 80 years or more in good health.

A note on this clonotype: Compared with germline, one end of the junction differs, possibly owing to a read error. The chain has TRBV4-1 and TRBJ2-1; D not certain. The CDR3 is made up of 14 amino acids. The germline gives CDR1 MGHRA, CDR2 YSYEKL. For the CDR3, the DNA is TGCGCCAGCAGCCAAGTTGGTTCCTACGATGAGCAGTTCTTC. This gives the protein CASSQVGSYDEQFF.

This clonotype has ten or more counts. The CDR3 nucleotides read TGTGCCAGCAGCGTAGGTACTAACGAACTACGAGAGACCCAGTACTTC. Translation: CASSVGTNELRETQYF. The J gene is TRBJ2-5, the V gene TRBV9, with no clear D. The CDR3 is 16 residues long. Germline CDR1 and CDR2: SGDLS and YYNGEE. The ends were cut back, 0 bases at V and 4 bases at J, with 16 bases in the middle. Based on the CDR3 plus reference TRBV9 and TRBJ2-5, the full variable domain is DSGVTQTPKHLITATGQRVTLRCSPRSGDLSVYWYQQSLDQGLQFLIQYYNGEERAKGNILERFSAQQFPDLHSELNLSSLELGDSALYFCASSVGTNELRETQYFGPGTRLLVL.

The chain employs TRBV2 and TRBJ2-1; the D is unclear. This CDR3 is built from 13 residues. Germline V gene sequence: CDR1 SNHLY, CDR2 FYNNEI. Between the trimmed V and J ends, which lost 6 bases and 4 bases, there was a span of 10 bases. The CDR3 sequence: CASRAYNYNEQFF. CDR3 DNA sequence: TGTGCCAGCAGGGCTTACAATTACAATGAGCAGTTCTTC.

This rearrangement joins TRBV7-9 to TRBJ1-4; 10 bases map to TRBD1. Unmatched junction bases numbered 8, after V lost 5 bases and J lost 5 bases. This CDR3 contains 16 residues. Germline lookup yields CDR1 SEHNR and CDR2 FQNEAQ (reference sequence). As DNA, the CDR3 is TGTGCCAGCAGCCCCCCCAGGGGACAGGGGAATGAAAAACTGTTTTTT. Amino acids: CASSPPRGQGNEKLFF.

This clonotype appeared many times. This sequence joins TRBV6-6 and TRBJ1-6; the D gene is possibly TRBD1 (6 bases). CDR3 length: 13 residues. Germline V lookup: CDR1 MNHNY, CDR2 SVGAGI (reference sequence). V gave up 5 bases and J gave up 8 bases, with 10 bases separating them. The CDR3, as DNA: TGTGCCAGCAGTGTCGAGGGGGATTCACCCCTCCACTTT. It encodes CASSVEGDSPLHF.

This clonotype has more than one count but fewer than ten. The chain employs TRBV19 and TRBJ2-5, with D hard to call. Trimming took 4 bases from V and 7 from J, leaving 25 bases between them. The CDR3 has 17 residues. The germline V gene encodes CDR1 LNHDA and CDR2 SQIVND (reference sequence). The CDR3 loop reads CASSTQYGQPVVGTQYF. DNA of the CDR3: TGTGCCAGTAGTACCCAATACGGTCAACCGGTGGTGGGGACCCAGTACTTC.

This clonotype was counted ten times or more. The chain has TRBV29-1 and TRBJ1-2; D is possibly TRBD1 (5 bases). Germline V CDR1 and CDR2: SQVTM, ANQGSEA. This CDR3 comprises 13 residues. The V end was cut by 6 bases, the J end by 2 bases, with 13 bases between. The CDR3 protein is CSVDFRGNYGYTF. The CDR3 coding sequence is TGCAGCGTGGACTTCCGGGGGAACTATGGCTACACCTTC.

This clonotype was seen a few times. The chain recombines TRBV4-2 with TRBJ2-3, with 8 positions matching TRBD1. CDR1 and CDR2 (germline): LGHNA, YNFKEQ. V dropped 4 bases and J dropped 5; count of bases not matched to a gene: 11. The CDR3 is made up of 16 amino acids. CDR3 coding DNA: TGTGCCAGCAGCCTTTCGGGACAGGCTCTAGGAGATACGCAGTATTTT. Its protein is CASSLSGQALGDTQYF.

A word on this clonotype: This sequence may be a read error, since a much larger clone differs from it by one base. This chain joins TRBV5-1 and TRBJ2-5, with 9 bases matching TRBD2. Germline values: CDR1 SGHRS, CDR2 YFSETQ. The CDR3 consists of 16 residues. The J segment lost 1 base and the V segment lost 3 bases, leaving 7 bases of the junction unmatched. Written as DNA, the CDR3 is TGCGCCAGCAGCTGGGTTCTAGCGGGGCTCCAAGAGACCCAGTACTTC. It specifies CASSWVLAGLQETQYF.

About this clonotype: The junction and the germline gene differ at one end; a read error may be behind it. The chain employs TRBV2 and TRBJ2-1; a weak D match, TRBD2 (5 bases). This CDR3 has 16 amino acids. Germline V gene data show CDR1 as SNHLY and CDR2 as FYNNEI. DNA for the CDR3: TGTACCAGCAGTGAAGCTGGAGGTTCCCCCCGGGGTGAGCAGTTCTTT. Translated, it gives CTSSEAGGSPRGEQFF.

The V and J genes are TRBV29-1 and TRBJ1-1; D ambiguous. Germline values: CDR1 SQVTM, CDR2 ANQGSEA. The V and J ends lost 7 bases and 3 bases respectively, with 12 bases between them. The CDR3 spans 12 residues. For the CDR3, the DNA is TGCAGCGCCGGGTCCTCGGACACTGAAGCTTTCTTT. As protein: CSAGSSDTEAFF.

The sample holds a few counts of this clonotype. This chain joins TRBV5-6 and TRBJ1-5; D is perhaps TRBD1 (6 bases). V lost 4 bases and J 0 bases, leaving 17 bases between the germline ends. This CDR3 contains 17 residues. CDR1 and CDR2 from the germline V gene are SGHDT and YYEEEE. The CDR3, as DNA: TGTGCCAGCAGCCAATTCGGGGGGGGCTATAGCAATCAGCCCCAGCATTTT. Protein product: CASSQFGGGYSNQPQHF.

This clonotype has more than one count but fewer than ten. V and J are TRBV12-3 or TRBV12-4 and TRBJ2-7; 9 nucleotides align to TRBD2. The CDR3 spans 13 residues. V lost 7 bases, J lost 9 bases, and 10 bases stayed unmatched. The CDR3 bases are TGTGCCAGCACCCGGGATAGCGGGAGTGGGCAGTACTTC. Its translation: CASTRDSGSGQYF.

This clonotype has more than one count but fewer than ten. V is TRBV4-1 and J is TRBJ2-5; D call uncertain. CDR1 is MGHRA, CDR2 YSYEKL, per germline. V was shortened by 0 bases and J by 2 bases, with 10 bases between the two germline ends. The CDR3 loop spans 15 amino acids. The chain's CDR3 is CASSQDPQRQETQYF. For the CDR3, the DNA is TGCGCCAGCAGCCAAGATCCGCAGCGACAAGAGACCCAGTACTTC.

The gene calls are TRBV20-1 and TRBJ1-2, with D unresolved. Germline CDR1 reads DFQATT; CDR2 reads SNEGSKA (reference sequence). V was pared by 3 bases and J by 7 bases, with 9 bases between. The CDR3 sequence is 11 residues long. The CDR3 sequence is CSARMDAGYTF. In nucleotides, the CDR3 is TGCAGTGCTAGGATGGACGCTGGCTACACCTTC.

The gene calls are TRBV4-3 and TRBJ2-3; D perhaps matches TRBD2 (5 bases). V lost 3 bases to trimming and J lost 4 bases, with 11 bases between them. This CDR3 region has 14 residues. Germline lookup yields CDR1 LGHNA and CDR2 YSLEER. The CDR3 is CASSQRGSADTQYF. In DNA, the CDR3 is TGCGCCAGCAGCCAGCGCGGTAGCGCAGATACGCAGTATTTT.

The chain has TRBV7-8 and TRBJ1-4; 8 bases agree with TRBD1. CDR3 size: 16 residues. Germline values: CDR1 SGHVS, CDR2 FQNEAQ. The J segment lost 11 bases and the V segment lost 5 bases, leaving 16 bases of the junction unmatched. CDR3 coding DNA: TGTGCCAGCAGCCTCGGAGGCACAGGGGGTGCGAAGAAACTGTTTTTT. It codes for CASSLGGTGGAKKLFF.

The rearrangement links TRBV7-9 to TRBJ2-1; the match to TRBD1 covers 7 bases. The tail of the sequence fits TRBJ2-7 better, so the J call may be wrong. There are 15 residues in the CDR3. Germline CDR1 and CDR2: SEHNR and FQNEAQ (reference sequence). The CDR3 bases are TGTGCCAGCAGTCCGGGACAGAGCTCCTACAATGAGCAGTACTTC. It codes for CASSPGQSSYNEQYF.

This clonotype has at least ten counts. CDR3: CASSLVGDVKETQYF. Here the CDR3 DNA reads TGTGCCAGCAGCTTAGTGGGAGACGTAAAAGAGACCCAGTACTTC. The chain couples TRBV7-9 to TRBJ2-5, with D possibly being TRBD2 (5 bases). The CDR3 consists of 15 residues. Germline V CDR1 and CDR2: SEHNR, FQNEAQ (reference sequence). Trimming took off 1 base at V and 3 bases at J, with 12 bases between the two ends.

This clonotype has only a few counts. The genes are TRBV7-9 and TRBJ2-3, with D possibly being TRBD1 or TRBD2 (5 bases each). V lost 10 bases, J lost 9 bases, and 14 bases lay in between. CDR3 length equals 11 residues. The germline V gene has CDR1 SEHNR and CDR2 FQNEAQ (reference sequence). The CDR3 bases are TGTGCCACAGAGGGGTTAGACACGCAGTATTTT. It yields the protein CATEGLDTQYF.

The genes are TRBV4-1 and TRBJ2-4; D is unclear. V was cut by 0 bases and J by 8 bases, with 11 bases left in between. Germline CDR1 is MGHRA and CDR2 is YSYEKL. This CDR3 has 14 residues. The CDR3 bases are TGCGCCAGCAGCCAAGAAGATGTGAACGACATTCAGTACTTC. Amino acids: CASSQEDVNDIQYF.

The chain has TRBV7-2 and TRBJ2-3, with D possibly called TRBD1 or TRBD2 (6 bases each). CDR3 length: 16 residues. Germline lookup yields CDR1 SGHTA and CDR2 FQGNSA. V lost 6 bases to trimming and J lost 2 bases, with 18 bases between them. The CDR3 DNA sequence: TGTGCCAGCAGTCCGGGGGCTTATCCTTACACAGATACGCAGTATTTT. It translates to CASSPGAYPYTDTQYF.

This clonotype was seen a handful of times. The CDR3 here is CSAVPPGTDYGYTF. CDR3 bases: TGCAGTGCCGTGCCCCCGGGGACGGACTATGGCTACACCTTC. The J gene is TRBJ1-2, the V gene TRBV20-1, with TRBD1 as a possible D gene (5 bases). Germline V gives CDR1 DFQATT, CDR2 SNEGSKA (reference sequence). V was pared by 6 bases and J by 3 bases, with 17 bases between. The CDR3 consists of 14 residues.

This clonotype was detected once. This chain joins TRBV29-1 and TRBJ2-1; weak D call: TRBD2 (5 bases). This CDR3 region has 13 residues. V was shortened by 4 bases and J by 4 bases, with 11 bases between the two germline ends. CDR1 is SQVTM, CDR2 ANQGSEA, per germline. The DNA for the CDR3 is TGCAGCGTTGCCGACACGGGGTACAATGAGCAGTTCTTC. Its protein product is CSVADTGYNEQFF.

The V gene is TRBV12-3 or TRBV12-4, the J gene TRBJ1-4, with a weak D call TRBD1 (6 bases). There are 14 residues in the CDR3. Trimming took 3 bases from V and 7 from J, leaving 12 bases between them. This CDR3 reads CASSFLGGAEKLFF. CDR3 in DNA: TGTGCCAGCAGTTTCTTGGGGGGGGCTGAAAAACTGTTTTTT.

This clonotype was seen a few times. The genes are TRBV25-1 and TRBJ2-2; D ambiguous. CDR1 is MGHDK and CDR2 is SYGVNS in the germline V gene. This CDR3 spans 11 amino acids. The ends were cut back, 8 bases at V and 3 bases at J, with 4 bases in the middle. The CDR3 sequence is CASWYTGELFF. The CDR3 coding sequence is TGTGCCAGCTGGTACACCGGGGAGCTGTTTTTT. Filled out from reference TRBV25-1 and TRBJ2-2, the complete variable domain reads EADIYQTPRYLVIGTGKKITLECSQTMGHDKMYWYQQDPGMELHLIHYSYGVNSTEKGDLSSESTVSRIRTEHFPLTLESARPSHTSQYLCASWYTGELFFGEGSRLTVL.

This clonotype was found once. The V gene is TRBV9, the J gene TRBJ2-5; tentative D call: TRBD1 (6 bases). This CDR3 has 14 amino acids. With 4 bases removed from V and 11 bases from J, the gap between germline ends came to 21 bases. Germline values: CDR1 SGDLS, CDR2 YYNGEE. As DNA, the CDR3 is TGTGCCAGCAGCCTACAAACAGGGTTCGGTGAGCAGTACTTC. Its protein product is CASSLQTGFGEQYF.

The J gene is TRBJ2-5, the V gene TRBV20-1, with 7 bases matching TRBD2. Germline CDR1 reads DFQATT; CDR2 reads SNEGSKA (reference sequence). This CDR3 region has 13 residues. V shed 3 bases, J shed 4 bases, and the junction held 5 bases outside the gene matches. Here the CDR3 reads CSARIAGVETQYF. As DNA, the CDR3 is TGCAGTGCTAGGATCGCGGGAGTAGAGACCCAGTACTTC.

The V gene is TRBV29-1, the J gene TRBJ2-7; D is unclear. Trimming removed 6 bases from V and 4 bases from J, with 16 bases in between. Germline values: CDR1 SQVTM, CDR2 ANQGSEA. The CDR3 consists of 13 residues. CDR3 amino acids: CSVARIDQYEQYF. CDR3 nucleotide sequence: TGCAGCGTAGCGCGCATTGACCAATACGAGCAGTACTTC.

This clonotype has at least ten counts. J is TRBJ2-1 and V is TRBV28; 7 positions agree with TRBD1. Trimming cost V 5 bases and J 8 bases; bases outside gene matches: 6. The germline CDR1 and CDR2 sequences are MDHEN and SYDVKM. This CDR3 has 13 amino acids. The CDR3 is CASSTQQGYEQFF. The CDR3 region has the DNA TGTGCCAGCAGTACCCAACAGGGGTATGAGCAGTTCTTC.

This clonotype has a count of ten or more. The V and J genes are TRBV9 and TRBJ2-1; no clear D. This CDR3 has 16 amino acids. In germline, CDR1 is SGDLS, CDR2 YYNGEE. V dropped 0 bases and J dropped 1 base, with 11 bases sitting between them. The CDR3 region is CASSVEGSLSYNEQFF. The CDR3 nucleotides read TGTGCCAGCAGCGTAGAGGGCAGCCTATCCTACAATGAGCAGTTCTTC.

The V and J genes are TRBV7-2 and TRBJ1-2; 8 positions agree with TRBD1. Germline loops: CDR1 SGHTA, CDR2 FQGNSA. Trimming removed 2 bases from V and 10 bases from J; junction bases left unmatched: 6. CDR3 length: 13 residues. Here the CDR3 reads CASSLPGGLAYTF. CDR3 nucleotides: TGTGCCAGCAGCTTACCAGGGGGCTTGGCCTACACCTTC. The full variable domain, its missing parts supplied by reference TRBV7-2 and TRBJ1-2, is GAGVSQSPSNKVTEKGKDVELRCDPISGHTALYWYRQSLGQGLEFLIYFQGNSAPDKSGLPSDRFSAERTGGSVSTLTIQRTQQEDSAVYLCASSLPGGLAYTFGSGTRLTVV.